This note documents a single TCR beta chain sequence. Antigen specificity is unknown. This record belongs to a study of T cell responses to AZD1222 COVID-19 vaccine. General study points: It should be noted that donors were predominantly white British and more often female, and clonal diversity was possibly underestimated.

Profiling relied on immunoSEQ multiplex PCR, and the TCRdb table lists in-frame clones only, not all of them. This sample has around 180,000 clones, with around nine tenths found just once. Germline assignment: CDR1 PRHDT and CDR2 FYEKMQ (reference sequence). The CDR3 totals 13 residues. V was shortened by 3 bases and J by 5 bases, with 10 bases between the two germline ends. This material consisted of peripheral blood, taken on day 0 of AZD1222 vaccination. The J gene is TRBJ1-2, the V gene TRBV13; D is possibly TRBD1 (5 bases). This receptor was taken from an adult in good health. The CDR3 DNA reads TGTGCCAGCAGCTTGGGTCCAGGGTATGGCTACACCTTC. Translated: CASSLGPGYGYTF.